The 31 T cell receptor beta chains below come from one sample, sequenced in a study of stem cell transplantation in POMP-related autoinflammatory disease (dated by TCRdb to about 2021). Findings and caveats that apply to the study as a whole: Across all analyzed T-cell subsets, PRAID patients showed a trend toward higher clonality and lower TRB diversity. The number of unique TRB V-J gene pairings in PRAID patients was restricted.

These receptors have no identified antigens. Interpreted using the paper, the time point label stands for: before hematopoietic stem cell transplant. Library preparation used the immunoSEQ multiplex PCR assay. TCRdb took this table from immuneACCESS and kept in-frame rearrangements with V and J called. Such tables lack part of the clones; where checked against another copy, unresolved V genes explain under half of the gap, and the rest is unexplained. Here the sample has around 11,000 clones; approximately 86% occur a single time. Approximately 56% of the sample is taken by the ten largest. Source: CD8+ T cells from PBMCs, taken before stem cell transplantation. The receptor source for this set is a human donor with POMP-related autoinflammation and immune dysregulation (PRAID).

This sequence joins TRBV2 and TRBJ2-6; 14 nucleotides match TRBD2. Germline CDR1 and CDR2: SNHLY and FYNNEI. V lost 0 bases to trimming and J lost 0 bases; unmatched junction nucleotides: 4. This CDR3 has 20 amino acids. CDR3: CASSEALGLAGVSGANVLTF. The CDR3 nucleotides are TGTGCCAGCAGTGAAGCTTTGGGACTAGCGGGGGTCTCTGGGGCCAACGTCCTGACTTTC.

This chain uses TRBV4-1 with TRBJ2-1; 10 bases map to TRBD2. The length of the CDR3 is 18 residues. Germline V gives CDR1 MGHRA, CDR2 YSYEKL. J was trimmed by 7 bases and V by 1 base; bases with no gene match: 13. The CDR3 DNA reads as TGCGCCAGCAGCCAAGGTTTGAGCGGGACTAGCGAAAGGAATGAGCAGTTCTTC. It specifies CASSQGLSGTSERNEQFF.

The chain employs TRBV5-1 and TRBJ2-7; 7 bases are a match to TRBD2. This CDR3 has 14 amino acids. Trimming took 0 bases from V and 3 from J; bases not matched to a gene: 3. The germline V gene encodes CDR1 SGHRS and CDR2 YFSETQ. DNA for the CDR3: TGCGCCAGCAGCTTGGCCGGCGGGGGCTACGAGCAGTACTTC. Its protein is CASSLAGGGYEQYF.

The J gene is TRBJ1-1, the V gene TRBV4-1, with TRBD1 matching 7 bases. Per germline, CDR1 MGHRA and CDR2 YSYEKL. The CDR3 contains 15 residues. V shed 4 bases, J shed 1 base, and the junction held 6 bases outside the gene matches. CDR3 loop: CASSLLQGSNTEAFF. CDR3 DNA: TGCGCCAGCAGCCTCCTACAGGGGTCGAACACTGAAGCTTTCTTT.

The chain combines TRBV5-1 with TRBJ1-6, with unresolved D. The germline CDR1 and CDR2 sequences are SGHRS and YFSETQ. The V end lost 0 bases, the J end lost 13 bases, and 11 bases lay between the germline ends. The length of the CDR3 is 13 residues. CDR3 DNA: TGCGCCAGCAGCTTGGCTGGGCTCTCGCCCCTCCACTTT. Its protein product is CASSLAGLSPLHF.

The chain links TRBV5-6 to TRBJ2-5; 9 bases fit TRBD1. The end of the DNA fits TRBJ2-7 better, so the J call may be wrong. Germline V CDR1 and CDR2: SGHDT, YYEEEE. CDR3 length: 14 amino acids. The CDR3 reads CASSYGTGLDEQYF. The CDR3 coding sequence is TGTGCCAGCAGCTACGGGACAGGGCTAGACGAGCAGTACTTC.

This sequence joins TRBV28 and TRBJ2-7, with 12 bases fitting TRBD2. The CDR3 is made up of 14 amino acids. The V gene's germline CDR1 is MDHEN and CDR2 SYDVKM. V lost 7 bases, J lost 7 bases, and 8 bases stayed unmatched. DNA of the CDR3: TGTGCCAGCAAAAGACTAGCGGGAGAAAAGGAGCAGTACTTC. Protein sequence: CASKRLAGEKEQYF.

This clone was seen just once. The chain joins TRBV27 to TRBJ2-7; 8 positions match TRBD2. J lost 1 base, V lost 5 bases, and 4 bases had no gene match. Germline V lookup: CDR1 MNHEY, CDR2 SMNVEV (reference sequence). The CDR3 sequence is 14 residues long. In nucleotides, the CDR3 is TGTGCCAGCAGTCTAGCGGGCTCTTCCTACGAGCAGTACTTC. This encodes CASSLAGSSYEQYF.

The CDR3 loop reads CASSMRGRISGDRTDTQYF. For the CDR3, the DNA is TGTGCCAGTAGTATGAGGGGAAGGATTAGCGGGGACCGCACAGATACGCAGTATTTT. This chain uses TRBV19 with TRBJ2-3; TRBD2 agrees at 8 bases. Trimming removed 3 bases from V and 1 base from J; junction bases left unmatched: 15. CDR1 and CDR2 (germline): LNHDA, SQIVND (reference sequence). The CDR3 has 19 amino acids.

A word on this clone: A read error may account for a junction end that differs from germline. This rearrangement joins TRBV7-9 to TRBJ1-3; D is possibly TRBD1 (5 bases). Germline V lookup: CDR1 SEHNR, CDR2 FQNEAQ (reference sequence). The length of the CDR3 is 8 residues. The CDR3 DNA is TGTGCCAGAAGCTTGGGACGGTTT. Translated: CARSLGRF.

The chain has TRBV18 and TRBJ2-7; no firm D call. The CDR3 runs 16 residues. Per germline, CDR1 KGHSH and CDR2 LQKENI. Trimming took 3 bases from V and 2 from J, leaving 17 bases between them. The CDR3 DNA is TGTGCCAGCTCACCGGAGAATTGGGGATCCGCCTACGAGCAGTACTTC. Protein product: CASSPENWGSAYEQYF.

In this sample, this clone turned up a few times. The genes are TRBV28 and TRBJ1-5, with D unclear. Per germline, CDR1 MDHEN and CDR2 SYDVKM. This CDR3 has 15 residues. Between the trimmed V and J ends, which lost 1 base and 2 bases, there was a span of 9 bases. CDR3 region: CASSLSLGRNQPQHF. DNA for the CDR3: TGTGCCAGCAGTTTATCGCTAGGGCGCAATCAGCCCCAGCATTTT.

This rearrangement joins TRBV19 to TRBJ1-1; D uncertain. The CDR3 is made up of 15 amino acids. The V and J ends lost 5 bases and 3 bases respectively, with 16 bases between them. Germline assignment: CDR1 LNHDA and CDR2 SQIVND (reference sequence). CDR3 sequence: CASSGGYFLDTEAFF. CDR3 nucleotide sequence: TGTGCCAGTAGTGGCGGATACTTCCTGGACACTGAAGCTTTCTTT.

The chain recombines TRBV30 with TRBJ2-5, with 8 nucleotides matching TRBD2. The J call is uncertain, as TRBJ2-7 better fits the DNA end. Germline V gene data show CDR1 as GTSNPN and CDR2 as SVGIG (reference sequence). The CDR3 runs 13 residues. The CDR3 nucleotides read TGTGCCTGGAGTGGCGGGGGGACTTCCGAGCAGTACTTC. Its translation: CAWSGGGTSEQYF.

The V gene is TRBV11-2, the J gene TRBJ2-7, with D perhaps TRBD1 or TRBD2 (5 bases each). Germline loops: CDR1 SGHAT, CDR2 FQNNGV. The ends were cut back, 3 bases at V and 2 bases at J, with 11 bases in the middle. This CDR3 has 14 residues. The CDR3: CASSFGTGTYEQYF. The CDR3 DNA reads as TGTGCCAGCAGCTTTGGGACGGGAACCTACGAGCAGTACTTC.

The gene calls are TRBV7-9 and TRBJ1-5; D unclear. V was pared by 6 bases and J by 2 bases, with 14 bases between. The CDR3 consists of 15 residues. Germline V gives CDR1 SEHNR, CDR2 FQNEAQ (reference sequence). The CDR3: CASSWEWRGNQPQHF. Written as DNA, the CDR3 is TGTGCCAGCAGTTGGGAGTGGCGGGGCAATCAGCCCCAGCATTTT.

The sample holds one count of this clone. This sequence joins TRBV27 and TRBJ2-7; tentative D call: TRBD2 (6 bases). The CDR3 is made up of 13 amino acids. V lost 8 bases and J lost 2, with 13 bases in between. CDR1 is MNHEY and CDR2 is SMNVEV in the germline V gene (reference sequence). The DNA of the CDR3 is TGTGCCAGCGCCCCCGGACTAACCTACGAGCAGTACTTC. Its translation: CASAPGLTYEQYF.

The chain joins TRBV9 to TRBJ2-1, with D unresolved. V lost 3 bases and J lost 8, with 6 bases in between. In germline, CDR1 is SGDLS, CDR2 YYNGEE. The CDR3 is 11 residues long. CDR3 sequence (DNA): TGTGCCAGCAGCGCCCGAGATGAGCAGTTCTTC. It translates to CASSARDEQFF.

J is TRBJ2-1 and V is TRBV9; TRBD2 aligns across 14 bases. The CDR3 totals 15 residues. CDR1 and CDR2 from the germline V gene are SGDLS and YYNGEE. V shed 3 bases, J shed 8 bases, and the junction held 4 bases outside the gene matches. The CDR3 loop reads CASSGGGLAGDEQFF. CDR3 nucleotides: TGTGCCAGCAGCGGTGGGGGACTAGCGGGAGATGAGCAGTTCTTC.

The V gene is TRBV6-5, the J gene TRBJ2-1, with 9 bases fitting TRBD2. V trimming: 2 bases; J trimming: 5 bases; junction bases outside the gene matches: 4. CDR3 size: 15 residues. Per germline, CDR1 MNHEY and CDR2 SVGAGI. CDR3 nucleotide sequence: TGTGCCAGCAGTTACGCGGGAGGGACGAACAATGAGCAGTTCTTC. Translation: CASSYAGGTNNEQFF.

This clone was recorded once. This chain connects TRBV19 to TRBJ2-1; the D gene is possibly TRBD1 (6 bases). V was pared by 5 bases and J by 0 bases, with 17 bases between. Germline V lookup: CDR1 LNHDA, CDR2 SQIVND (reference sequence). The CDR3 has 17 residues. The CDR3 DNA follows: TGTGCCAGTAGTGAAGTTTCCGGGACACTCTCCTACAATGAGCAGTTCTTC. The encoded protein is CASSEVSGTLSYNEQFF.

The chain uses TRBV12-5 and TRBJ1-1; 7 nucleotides line up with TRBD1. This CDR3 contains 12 residues. Germline CDR1 LGHNT, CDR2 FRNRAP. V lost 5 bases, J lost 11 bases, and 8 bases stayed unmatched. The CDR3 loop is CASGPNRGDAFF. In DNA, the CDR3 is TGTGCTAGTGGTCCAAACAGGGGAGATGCTTTCTTT.

J is TRBJ1-4 and V is TRBV13; D not resolved. V lost 4 bases to trimming and J lost 6 bases, with 15 bases between them. Germline CDR1 reads PRHDT; CDR2 reads FYEKMQ (reference sequence). This CDR3 is built from 15 residues. The CDR3 spells CASSSRTATDEKLFF. For the CDR3, the DNA is TGTGCCAGCAGCTCGAGGACGGCTACCGATGAAAAACTGTTTTTT.

The chain recombines TRBV19 with TRBJ1-2, with D uncertain. This CDR3 is built from 14 residues. V lost 2 bases to trimming and J lost 6 bases, with 13 bases between them. The germline V gene has CDR1 LNHDA and CDR2 SQIVND (reference sequence). For the CDR3, the DNA is TGTGCCAGTAGTATACTTAAGGGTTTTAATGGCTACACCTTC. Amino acid sequence: CASSILKGFNGYTF.

This clone was recorded once. This chain joins TRBV29-1 and TRBJ1-2, with a tentative D call TRBD1 (5 bases). The germline V gene encodes CDR1 SQVTM and CDR2 ANQGSEA. V was trimmed by 3 bases and J by 4 bases, leaving 9 bases between them. The CDR3 has 12 residues. The DNA for the CDR3 is TGCAGCGTTGATGGGGCAGGCTATGGCTACACCTTC. The encoded protein is CSVDGAGYGYTF.

The chain carries TRBV12-5 and TRBJ1-2, with a weak D call TRBD1 (5 bases). The CDR3 length is 13 residues. The germline V and J ends were trimmed by 7 bases and 2 bases, with 11 bases remaining between them. Looked up from germline, CDR1 is LGHNT and CDR2 is FRNRAP. CDR3 bases: TGTGCTAGTGCCGGGGACGGAAACTATGGCTACACCTTC. Translated, it gives CASAGDGNYGYTF.

The rearrangement links TRBV19 to TRBJ2-1; the match to TRBD2 covers 7 bases. Trimming at V came to 1 base and at J to 3 bases, leaving 3 bases not matched to a gene. The CDR3 consists of 15 residues. Germline V lookup: CDR1 LNHDA, CDR2 SQIVND (reference sequence). CDR3 DNA: TGTGCCAGTAGTATAGGGGGGGGATTCTACAATGAGCAGTTCTTC. Amino acids: CASSIGGGFYNEQFF. The whole variable domain, remainder taken from reference TRBV19 and TRBJ2-1, is DGGITQSPKYLFRKEGQNVTLSCEQNLNHDAMYWYRQDPGQGLRLIYYSQIVNDFQKGDIAEGYSVSREKKESFPLTVTSAQKNPTAFYLCASSIGGGFYNEQFFGPGTRLTVL.

This clone was observed once. This rearrangement joins TRBV11-2 to TRBJ2-3, with D perhaps assigned TRBD1 or TRBD2 (6 bases each). Germline CDR1 reads SGHAT; CDR2 reads FQNNGV. V was cut by 4 bases and J by 2 bases, with 13 bases left in between. This CDR3 is 15 amino acids long. The CDR3 sequence is CASSWVGGPTDTQYF. CDR3 in DNA: TGTGCCAGCAGCTGGGTAGGGGGGCCCACAGATACGCAGTATTTT.

The rearrangement joins TRBV19 to TRBJ2-7, with D unresolved. The CDR3 is 13 residues long. Trimming took off 3 bases at V and 1 base at J, with 7 bases between the two ends. Germline V gene lookup returns CDR1 LNHDA and CDR2 SQIVND (reference sequence). The CDR3 loop reads CASSMAASYEQYF. DNA of the CDR3: TGTGCCAGTAGTATGGCAGCGTCCTACGAGCAGTACTTC.

The genes are TRBV27 and TRBJ1-5; D is ambiguous. V was shortened by 8 bases and J by 5 bases, with 7 bases between the two germline ends. Germline V gene data show CDR1 as MNHEY and CDR2 as SMNVEV (reference sequence). This CDR3 has 11 residues. Here the CDR3 DNA reads TGTGCCAGCGGAGTCGATCAGCCCCAGCATTTT. This gives the protein CASGVDQPQHF.

This chain joins TRBV10-3 and TRBJ1-1; perhaps TRBD1 as D (5 bases). This CDR3 has 19 amino acids. CDR1 ENHRY and CDR2 SYGVKD come from the germline V gene. V was shortened by 6 bases and J by 0 bases, with 26 bases between the two germline ends. The CDR3 nucleotides read TGTGCCATCAGGACTACTAGGTCAGACCTAGGGGCGATGAACACTGAAGCTTTCTTT. It yields the protein CAIRTTRSDLGAMNTEAFF.